These 6 T cell receptor beta chains were sequenced from one sample in a study of beta chain features in type 1 diabetes. Sequenced material consisted of expressed TCRB transcripts (all of the isolated RNA was reverse transcribed). The protocol was immunoSEQ multiplex PCR, while the TCRdb copy is restricted to in-frame clones and leaves out a portion. The sample has around 250,000 clones; around 68% are singletons. The sample was naive CD4+ T cells from blood. The receptors come from a man aged 25-45 years in good health.

The V and J genes are TRBV25-1 and TRBJ2-2; TRBD1 matches at 9 bases. The CDR3 extends over 15 amino acids. V lost 6 bases to trimming and J lost 3 bases; unmatched junction nucleotides: 5. The germline CDR1 and CDR2 sequences are MGHDK and SYGVNS. DNA for the CDR3: TGTGCCAGCAGCACAGGGGGCGCCGACACCGGGGAGCTGTTTTTT. Translation: CASSTGGADTGELFF. The whole variable domain, remainder taken from reference TRBV25-1 and TRBJ2-2, is EADIYQTPRYLVIGTGKKITLECSQTMGHDKMYWYQQDPGMELHLIHYSYGVNSTEKGDLSSESTVSRIRTEHFPLTLESARPSHTSQYLCASSTGGADTGELFFGEGSRLTVL.

The chain employs TRBV30 and TRBJ1-2, with 7 nucleotides matching TRBD1. In germline, CDR1 is GTSNPN, CDR2 SVGIG (reference sequence). The J segment lost 5 bases and the V segment lost 4 bases, leaving 13 bases of the junction unmatched. The CDR3 has 15 residues. For the CDR3, the DNA is TGTGCCTGGACCTCTGCGAGAGGGGGCGTTTATGGCTACACCTTC. As protein: CAWTSARGGVYGYTF.

The CDR3 loop reads CAWSGDSDTQYF. CDR3 DNA: TGTGCCTGGAGCGGGGATTCAGATACGCAGTATTTT. The chain joins TRBV30 to TRBJ2-3; D perhaps matches TRBD2 (5 bases). Germline V lookup: CDR1 GTSNPN, CDR2 SVGIG (reference sequence). V lost 3 bases to trimming and J lost 4 bases, with 8 bases between them. This CDR3 is built from 12 residues.

V is TRBV9 and J is TRBJ2-1, with TRBD2 matching over 8 bases. The length of the CDR3 is 16 residues. Unmatched junction bases numbered 8, after V lost 4 bases and J lost 2 bases. The germline V gene encodes CDR1 SGDLS and CDR2 YYNGEE. CDR3 protein: CASSPFGRGTYNEQFF. CDR3 nucleotide sequence: TGTGCCAGCAGCCCCTTCGGGAGGGGGACCTACAATGAGCAGTTCTTC.

The chain joins TRBV5-6 to TRBJ2-1; the D is unclear. The CDR3 runs 11 residues. The V end was cut by 2 bases, the J end by 4 bases, with 1 base between. The germline V gene encodes CDR1 SGHDT and CDR2 YYEEEE. The CDR3 sequence is CASSFYNEQFF. The DNA of the CDR3 is TGTGCCAGCAGCTTTTACAATGAGCAGTTCTTC.

Notes on this clone: The same CDR3 can be traced to other DNA sequences in this sample. V is TRBV30 and J is TRBJ1-2; TRBD1 agrees at 9 bases. The CDR3 consists of 13 residues. V lost 1 base to trimming and J lost 4 bases; unmatched junction nucleotides: 1. The germline V gene encodes CDR1 GTSNPN and CDR2 SVGIG (reference sequence). As DNA, the CDR3 is TGTGCCTGGAGTGAGGACAGGGGCTATGGCTACACCTTC. Encoded protein: CAWSEDRGYGYTF.